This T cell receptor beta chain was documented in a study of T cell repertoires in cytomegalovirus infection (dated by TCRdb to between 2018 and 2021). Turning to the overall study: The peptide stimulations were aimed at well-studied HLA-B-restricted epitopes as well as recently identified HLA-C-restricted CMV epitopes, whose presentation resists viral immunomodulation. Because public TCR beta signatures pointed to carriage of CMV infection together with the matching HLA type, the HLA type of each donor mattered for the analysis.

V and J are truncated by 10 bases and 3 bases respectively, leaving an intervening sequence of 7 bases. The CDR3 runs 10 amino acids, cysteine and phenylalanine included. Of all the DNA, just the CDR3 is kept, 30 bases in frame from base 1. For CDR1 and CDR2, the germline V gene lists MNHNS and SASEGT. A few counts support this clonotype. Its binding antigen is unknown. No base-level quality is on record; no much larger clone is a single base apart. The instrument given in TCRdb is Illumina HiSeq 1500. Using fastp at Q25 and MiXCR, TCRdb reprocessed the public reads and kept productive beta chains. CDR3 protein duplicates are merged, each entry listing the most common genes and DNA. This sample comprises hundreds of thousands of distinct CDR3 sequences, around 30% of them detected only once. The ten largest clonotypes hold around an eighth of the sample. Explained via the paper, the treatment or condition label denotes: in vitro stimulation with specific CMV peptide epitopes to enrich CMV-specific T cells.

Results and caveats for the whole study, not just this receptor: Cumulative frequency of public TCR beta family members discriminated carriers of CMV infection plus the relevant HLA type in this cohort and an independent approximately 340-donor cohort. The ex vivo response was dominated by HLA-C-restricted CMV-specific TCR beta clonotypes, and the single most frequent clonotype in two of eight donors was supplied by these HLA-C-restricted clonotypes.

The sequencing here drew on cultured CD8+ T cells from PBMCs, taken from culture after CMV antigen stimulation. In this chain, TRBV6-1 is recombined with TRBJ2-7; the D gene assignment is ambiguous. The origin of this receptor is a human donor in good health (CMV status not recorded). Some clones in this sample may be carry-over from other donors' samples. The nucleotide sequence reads TGTGCCATCTTTTACTACGAGCAGTACTTC. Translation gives CAIFYYEQYF.